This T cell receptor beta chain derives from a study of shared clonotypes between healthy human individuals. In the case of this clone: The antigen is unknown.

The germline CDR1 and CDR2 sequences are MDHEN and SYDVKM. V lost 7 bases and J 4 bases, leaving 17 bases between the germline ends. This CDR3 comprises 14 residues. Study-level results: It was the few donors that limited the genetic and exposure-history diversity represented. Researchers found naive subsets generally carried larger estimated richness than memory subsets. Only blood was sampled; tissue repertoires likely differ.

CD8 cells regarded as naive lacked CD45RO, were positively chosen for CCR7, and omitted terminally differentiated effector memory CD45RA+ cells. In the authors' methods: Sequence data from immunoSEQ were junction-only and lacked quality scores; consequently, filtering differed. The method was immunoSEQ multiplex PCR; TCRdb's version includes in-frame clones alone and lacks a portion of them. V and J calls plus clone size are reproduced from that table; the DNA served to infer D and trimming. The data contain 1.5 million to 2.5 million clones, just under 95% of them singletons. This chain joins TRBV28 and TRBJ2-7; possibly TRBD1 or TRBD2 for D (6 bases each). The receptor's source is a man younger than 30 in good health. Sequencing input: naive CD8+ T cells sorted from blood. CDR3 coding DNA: TGTGCCAGCACCCTCGTAGGGGGGACGTACGAGCAGTACTTC. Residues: CASTLVGGTYEQYF.